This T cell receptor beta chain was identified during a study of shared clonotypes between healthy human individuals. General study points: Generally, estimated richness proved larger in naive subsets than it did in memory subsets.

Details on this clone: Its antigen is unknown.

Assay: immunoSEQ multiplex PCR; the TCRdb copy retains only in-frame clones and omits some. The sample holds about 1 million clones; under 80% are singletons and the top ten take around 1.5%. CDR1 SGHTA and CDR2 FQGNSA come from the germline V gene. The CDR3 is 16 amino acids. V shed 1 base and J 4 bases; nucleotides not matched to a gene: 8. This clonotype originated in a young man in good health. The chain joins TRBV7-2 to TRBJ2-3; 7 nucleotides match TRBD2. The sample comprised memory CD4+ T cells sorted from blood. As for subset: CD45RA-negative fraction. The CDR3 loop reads CASSLGGQREADTQYF. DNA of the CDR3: TGTGCCAGCAGCTTAGGTGGGCAGCGGGAAGCAGATACGCAGTATTTT. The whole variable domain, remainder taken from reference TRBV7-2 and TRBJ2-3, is GAGVSQSPSNKVTEKGKDVELRCDPISGHTALYWYRQSLGQGLEFLIYFQGNSAPDKSGLPSDRFSAERTGGSVSTLTIQRTQQEDSAVYLCASSLGGQREADTQYFGPGTRLTVL.